The sequence of this TCR beta chain was determined in a study of T cell repertoires in cytomegalovirus infection. At the level of the study: Indications of both CMV infection and matching HLA type were provided by public TCR beta signatures.

This CDR3 region has 16 residues. V was trimmed by 1 base and J by 1 base, leaving 12 bases between them. Germline V gene sequence: CDR1 SGHRS, CDR2 YFSETQ. This clonotype turned up a few times. TCRdb re-called the reads with MiXCR, one entry per CDR3 protein. Of about 310,000 distinct CDR3 sequences in the sample, roughly 16% are singletons; the top ten hold about 12%. Sequencing was performed on PBMCs. V gene TRBV5-1 combines with J gene TRBJ1-5; D uncertain. This clonotype was sampled from a human donor in good health (CMV status not recorded). Some clones in this sample may be carry-over from other donors' samples. The chain's CDR3 is CASSLRWVISNQPQHF. In DNA form, the CDR3 reads TGCGCCAGCAGCTTGAGATGGGTAATCAGCAATCAGCCCCAGCATTTT.